This T cell receptor (beta chain) derives from a study of cytomegalovirus exposure and HLA in healthy donors. The study, taken as a whole, reports: Among donors in an Asian-associated ancestry cluster, a later analysis reportedly found fewer N-insertions than the approximately 670-donor mean. The listing of roughly 160 TCR beta chains classed them as cytomegalovirus-associated. Sequencing artifact likely explains a cluster of highly shared sequence variants.

V gave up 4 bases and J gave up 1 base, with 12 bases separating them. The CDR3 has 15 residues. Germline V gene sequence: CDR1 MRHNA, CDR2 SNTAGT. The PCR contained 60 Vbeta and 13 Jbeta primers. This table comes from immunoSEQ multiplex PCR, and its TCRdb copy is limited to in-frame clones, with some not included. In the table there are 100,000 to 120,000 clones, roughly 70% of which are singletons. This clone was picked up a small number of times. Its target is unknown. This chain joins TRBV6-4 and TRBJ2-3; tentatively, D is TRBD1 (6 bases). Specimen: PBMCs. The receptor was isolated from a man aged 18 to 29 in good health and CMV-seropositive. The CDR3: CASSATSGGTDTQYF. CDR3 coding DNA: TGTGCCAGCAGTGCTACCTCAGGGGGCACAGATACGCAGTATTTT.